A single sample is the source of the 19 T cell receptor beta chains below, sequenced in a study of tumor and adjacent non-tumor tissue in lung cancer. RNA was extracted from bulk tissue without any cell sorting. The library came from three nested PCR rounds adapted from ARM-PCR protocols. TCRdb reprocessed the multiplex PCR reads with MiXCR, giving one entry per CDR3 protein. Of more than 90,000 distinct CDR3 sequences listed, less than 75% were seen once; the top ten hold about a sixth. The sequencing sample was made of lung tumor tissue. These TCRs come from a man between 60 and 70 years old with non-small cell lung cancer.

J is TRBJ2-5 and V is TRBV5-4, with D possibly being TRBD1 or TRBD2 (6 bases each). This CDR3 is built from 16 residues. V shed 4 bases and J shed 1 base, with 17 bases lying between them. The V gene's germline CDR1 is SGHNT and CDR2 YYREEE (reference sequence). CDR3 loop: CASSLGPGGPQETQYF. DNA of the CDR3: TGTGCCAGCAGCCTGGGGCCTGGGGGGCCCCAAGAGACCCAGTACTTC. Looking up the rest from reference TRBV5-4 and TRBJ2-5 gives the full variable domain: ETGVTQSPTHLIKTRGQQVTLRCSSQSGHNTVSWYQQALGQGPQFIFQYYREEENGRGNFPPRFSGLQFPNYSSELNVNALELDDSALYLCASSLGPGGPQETQYFGPGTRLLVL.

Comment on this clonotype: Possible read error: a much larger clone is one base away. This chain joins TRBV12-3 or TRBV12-4 and TRBJ1-5; TRBD1 aligns across 8 bases. The CDR3 is 16 residues long. The ends lost 10 bases at V and 5 bases at J; junction bases unmatched: 16. The CDR3 region is CANSRRRDRRYQPQHF. The CDR3 region has the DNA TGTGCCAACAGCCGGCGAAGGGACAGGCGTTATCAGCCCCAGCATTTT.

Comment on this clonotype: This is likely a read error, given that the CDR3 carries no conserved phenylalanine or tryptophan at its end. The rearrangement joins TRBV30 to TRBJ2-5, with 13 bases lining up with TRBD2. CDR1 is GTSNPN and CDR2 is SVGIG in the germline V gene (reference sequence). This CDR3 is 16 amino acids long. Trimming cost V 0 bases and J 6 bases; bases outside gene matches: 7. The CDR3 loop reads CAWSVETSGRAQTQYY. The CDR3 DNA sequence: TGTGCCTGGAGTGTGGAAACTAGCGGGAGGGCCCAGACCCAGTACTAC.

About this clonotype: One end of the junction varies from germline; a read error may be responsible. The CDR3 loop is CSVGGEYGGYIF. The CDR3, as DNA: TGCAGCGTTGGTGGGGAGTATGGTGGCTACATCTTC. This chain connects TRBV29-1 to TRBJ1-2; D remains unclear. The CDR3 is 12 amino acids. Germline V gene data show CDR1 as SQVTM and CDR2 as ANQGSEA.

On this clonotype itself: The germline gene is not matched at one end of the junction; a read error may be the cause. V is TRBV11-3 and J is TRBJ1-2; D is ambiguous. This CDR3 region has 13 residues. Germline V gene sequence: CDR1 SGHNT, CDR2 YENEEA. CDR3 DNA sequence: TGTGCCAGAAGCTTAGCCAGGTTGGATGGCCGCACCTTC. The encoded protein is CARSLARLDGRTF.

This sequence joins TRBV12-3 or TRBV12-4 and TRBJ1-5; TRBD1 might be the D (5 bases). The CDR3 consists of 12 residues. V was shortened by 7 bases and J by 12 bases, with 16 bases between the two germline ends. Written as DNA, the CDR3 is TGTGCCAGCACTTCGGACCCGGGGCTCCAGCATTTT. Its translation is CASTSDPGLQHF.

The chain employs TRBV6-5 and TRBJ2-6, with D unclear. Trimming removed 0 bases from V and 1 base from J, with 22 bases in between. Per germline, CDR1 MNHEY and CDR2 SVGAGI. CDR3 length equals 21 residues. DNA of the CDR3: TGTGCCAGCAGTTACTCGAGCAAGAAGACGGGTAATTCTTCTGGGGCCAACGTCCTGACTTTC. Protein sequence: CASSYSSKKTGNSSGANVLTF.

This clonotype was seen a handful of times. V usage is TRBV15 and J usage is TRBJ2-1; tentative D call: TRBD1 (5 bases). The CDR3 totals 15 residues. V dropped 3 bases and J dropped 5 bases, with 14 bases sitting between them. From germline, CDR1 is LNHNV and CDR2 YYDKDF (reference sequence). In nucleotides, the CDR3 is TGTGCCACCAGCAGCCAAGGGGAAAAAGACAATGAGCAGTTCTTC. This codes for CATSSQGEKDNEQFF.

This clonotype was recorded many times. The V gene is TRBV12-3 or TRBV12-4, the J gene TRBJ2-5; possible D gene TRBD1, 6 bases. The CDR3 is 11 residues long. V gave up 5 bases and J gave up 7 bases, with 8 bases separating them. This chain's CDR3 is CASSPGVTQYF. The CDR3 bases are TGTGCCAGCAGTCCAGGGGTGACCCAGTACTTC.

Details on this clonotype: With a much larger clone just one base away, this may be a read error. This chain joins TRBV5-6 and TRBJ1-4, with TRBD1 identical over 7 bases. The germline gives CDR1 SGHDT, CDR2 YYEEEE. The CDR3 has 14 residues. The CDR3 sequence: CTSSSPGQDEKLFF. CDR3 nucleotide sequence: TGTACCAGCAGCTCCCCCGGACAGGATGAAAAACTGTTTTTT.

In regard to this clonotype: Its ends do not fully match the called genes, so a read error is possible. J is TRBJ2-5 and V is TRBV5-1; a possible D gene is TRBD2 (6 bases). There are 15 residues in the CDR3. Germline values: CDR1 SGHRS, CDR2 YFSETQ. The CDR3 DNA sequence: TGCGCCAGCAGCTTGGAGGGTAGCGGCCAAGATACCCAGTACTTC. It encodes CASSLEGSGQDTQYF.

Worth noting for this clonotype: The junction departs from germline at one end; a sequencing error may be responsible. The V and J genes are TRBV11-2 and TRBJ2-1; the D gene is possibly TRBD2 (5 bases). Germline loops: CDR1 SGHAT, CDR2 FQNNGV. The CDR3 runs to 17 residues. CDR3 nucleotides: TGTCCCAGCAGCTTAGTGAGGGAACTGCCTTTCCGAGGGGAGCAGTTCTTC. Translation gives CPSSLVRELPFRGEQFF.

Points on this clonotype: It may be a read error: a sequence one base away is much more abundant. The chain has TRBV7-9 and TRBJ1-4; D is perhaps TRBD1 (6 bases). Germline values: CDR1 SEHNR, CDR2 FQNEAQ (reference sequence). The CDR3 is 14 amino acids. V was cut by 5 bases and J by 14 bases, with 21 bases left in between. CDR3 DNA sequence: TGTGCCAGCAGCCCACGGGGGCAAGGTGGAAATCTGTTTTTT. It specifies CASSPRGQGGNLFF.

Concerning this clonotype itself: As the CDR3 is not closed by the conserved phenylalanine or tryptophan, this likely results from a read error. This chain links TRBV6-2 or TRBV6-3 with TRBJ1-1, with D possibly TRBD1 on 5 matching bases. The CDR3 runs 12 residues. Germline CDR1 reads MNHEY; CDR2 reads SVGEGT. The germline V and J ends were trimmed by 2 bases and 11 bases, with 12 bases remaining between them. The CDR3 sequence is CASSYVMGGAFS. In DNA form, the CDR3 reads TGTGCCAGCAGTTACGTGATGGGGGGGGCTTTCTCT.

This clonotype was counted at least ten times. The chain is built from TRBV4-1 and TRBJ1-5; D uncertain. The CDR3 consists of 15 residues. Germline V lookup: CDR1 MGHRA, CDR2 YSYEKL. V was cut by 0 bases and J by 1 base, with 7 bases left in between. The CDR3 loop is CASSQDMGSNQPQHF. The CDR3 nucleotides are TGCGCCAGCAGCCAAGATATGGGGAGCAATCAGCCCCAGCATTTT.

The chain has TRBV11-2 and TRBJ2-1; D gene uncertain. The V gene lost 0 bases and the J gene lost 5 bases, with 8 bases spanning the gap. Looked up from germline, CDR1 is SGHAT and CDR2 is FQNNGV. The CDR3 runs to 14 residues. The CDR3 DNA reads as TGTGCCAGCAGCTTAGAGCGGATCAACAATGAGCAGTTCTTC. It is translated as CASSLERINNEQFF.

The V and J genes are TRBV29-1 and TRBJ1-2; 8 bases fit TRBD1. There are 14 residues in the CDR3. Per the germline V gene, CDR1 is SQVTM and CDR2 is ANQGSEA. Trimming at V came to 4 bases and at J to 3 bases, leaving 7 bases not matched to a gene. The CDR3 coding sequence is TGCAGCGTTGGGGTTCCGGGACAGGACTATGGCTACACCTTC. Its translation: CSVGVPGQDYGYTF.

Concerning this clonotype itself: This may be a read error, as it is one base from a much larger clone. The genes are TRBV5-1 and TRBJ2-1; TRBD1 is a possible D gene (5 bases). The CDR3 runs to 16 residues. The germline V gene has CDR1 SGHRS and CDR2 YFSETQ. Written as DNA, the CDR3 is TGCGCCAGCAGCTTGGGGGGCACCTTCTCCTACAATGAGCAGTTATTC. Translated: CASSLGGTFSYNEQLF. The variable domain in full, with the rest retrieved from reference TRBV5-1 and TRBJ2-1, is KAGVTQTPRYLIKTRGQQVTLSCSPISGHRSVSWYQQTPGQGLQFLFEYFSETQRNKGNFPGRFSGRQFSNSRSEMNVSTLELGDSALYLCASSLGGTFSYNEQLFGPGTRLTVL.

V and J are TRBV11-3 and TRBJ2-7; 8 bases align to TRBD2. This CDR3 spans 16 amino acids. Trimming removed 5 bases from V and 6 bases from J; junction bases left unmatched: 15. The V gene's germline CDR1 is SGHNT and CDR2 YENEEA. CDR3 sequence reads: CASSREGTTHSPEQYF. The CDR3 bases are TGTGCCAGCAGCCGGGAGGGGACTACGCACTCCCCCGAGCAGTACTTC. The whole variable domain, remainder taken from reference TRBV11-3 and TRBJ2-7, is EAGVVQSPRYKIIEKKQPVAFWCNPISGHNTLYWYLQNLGQGPELLIRYENEEAVDDSQLPKDRFSAERLKGVDSTLKIQPAELGDSAVYLCASSREGTTHSPEQYFGPGTRLTVT.